These 15 T cell receptor beta chains share one sample of origin, sequenced in a study of CD8+CD57+ T cells in acquired aplastic anemia. CD8+CD57+ cell expansion, shown by flow cytometry, had occurred in the patients selected for sequencing. The TCR beta profiling, which covered VDJ combination and CDR3 sequence, was carried out using genomic DNA as the template. TCRdb independently ran MiXCR on the reads; one entry per CDR3 protein. The data show 180,000 or so distinct CDR3 sequences, with under 50% seen just once and 1.8% held by the top ten. Sequenced sample: sorted CD4+, CD8+, or CD8+CD57+ T cells (not recorded which) from PBMCs. These receptors all come from a human donor with aplastic anemia.

The chain employs TRBV15 and TRBJ1-1; D uncertain. The CDR3 consists of 13 residues. Germline CDR1 and CDR2: LNHNV and YYDKDF (reference sequence). V was pared by 9 bases and J by 0 bases, with 11 bases between. In nucleotides, the CDR3 is TGTGCCACGACCACAGTGATGAACACTGAAGCTTTCTTT. Its protein is CATTTVMNTEAFF. The complete variable domain, with remaining parts taken from reference TRBV15 and TRBJ1-1, reads DAMVIQNPRYQVTQFGKPVTLSCSQTLNHNVMYWYQQKSSQAPKLLFHYYDKDFNNEADTPDNFQSRRPNTSFCFLDIRSPGLGDTAMYLCATTTVMNTEAFFGQGTRLTVV.

This clonotype was found many times. The chain has TRBV5-6 and TRBJ2-3, with D unresolved. The germline V gene encodes CDR1 SGHDT and CDR2 YYEEEE. V lost 4 bases to trimming and J lost 1 base, with 10 bases between them. The CDR3 has 14 amino acids. The CDR3 reads CASSQRWGTDTQYF. The DNA of the CDR3 is TGTGCCAGCAGCCAAAGGTGGGGCACAGATACGCAGTATTTT. Full variable domain (missing parts from reference TRBV5-6 and TRBJ2-3): DAGVTQSPTHLIKTRGQQVTLRCSPKSGHDTVSWYQQALGQGPQFIFQYYEEEERQRGNFPDRFSGHQFPNYSSELNVNALLLGDSALYLCASSQRWGTDTQYFGPGTRLTVL.

This clonotype occurred many times. CDR3 DNA sequence: TGCAGTGCGGTACAGGGGGCGGGTCAAGAGACCCAGTACTTC. Amino acid sequence: CSAVQGAGQETQYF. This sequence joins TRBV20-1 and TRBJ2-5; 9 positions agree with TRBD1. This CDR3 comprises 14 residues. Germline lookup yields CDR1 DFQATT and CDR2 SNEGSKA (reference sequence). The V segment lost 6 bases and the J segment 2 bases; nucleotides outside the gene matches: 7.

A single count supports this clonotype. This chain uses TRBV27 with TRBJ2-2; D not certain. The CDR3 length is 13 residues. Germline V gene sequence: CDR1 MNHEY, CDR2 SMNVEV (reference sequence). V lost 3 bases to trimming and J lost 5 bases, with 7 bases between them. DNA of the CDR3: TGTGCCAGCAGTTTTACAGCTACCGGGGAGCTGTTTTTT. Amino acid sequence: CASSFTATGELFF.

This chain links TRBV25-1 with TRBJ2-7; D perhaps matches TRBD1 (6 bases). Germline lookup yields CDR1 MGHDK and CDR2 SYGVNS. Trimming took 3 bases from V and 5 from J, leaving 17 bases between them. The CDR3 has 15 amino acids. CDR3: CASSDQGSGFDEQYF. The DNA for the CDR3 is TGTGCCAGCAGTGATCAGGGGTCAGGGTTCGACGAGCAGTACTTC.

This chain joins TRBV3-1 and TRBJ1-1; unclear D gene. With 2 bases removed from V and 2 bases from J, the gap between germline ends came to 9 bases. This CDR3 has 14 residues. Germline V gene lookup returns CDR1 LGHDT and CDR2 YNNKEL (reference sequence). CDR3 DNA sequence: TGTGCCAGCAGCCAACGGGAATCAAACACTGAAGCTTTCTTT. This encodes CASSQRESNTEAFF.

This clonotype came up once. V gene TRBV7-9 combines with J gene TRBJ1-2, with D possibly TRBD1 on 5 matching bases. CDR3 length: 13 amino acids. V was clipped by 3 bases and J by 5 bases, with 10 bases between them. Germline V gives CDR1 SEHNR, CDR2 FQNEAQ (reference sequence). CDR3 in DNA: TGTGCCAGCAGCTTTCTCGGGACTTATGGCTACACCTTC. Translating gives CASSFLGTYGYTF.

The chain recombines TRBV11-2 with TRBJ1-1; D gene ambiguous. Germline values: CDR1 SGHAT, CDR2 FQNNGV. The ends were cut back, 5 bases at V and 0 bases at J, with 10 bases in the middle. The CDR3 contains 14 residues. The CDR3 nucleotides read TGTGCCAGCAGCGCGGTTCTCATGAACACTGAAGCTTTCTTT. This gives the protein CASSAVLMNTEAFF.

Ten or more counts support this clonotype. This sequence joins TRBV5-6 and TRBJ1-1; D possibly corresponds to TRBD1 (5 bases). Trimming removed 2 bases at V and 0 bases at J, with 14 bases between. The V gene's germline CDR1 is SGHDT and CDR2 YYEEEE. This CDR3 comprises 16 residues. Here the CDR3 DNA reads TGTGCCAGCAGCTTCCCCGTGCCGGGGGTGAACACTGAAGCTTTCTTT. Translated, it gives CASSFPVPGVNTEAFF. The full variable domain, its missing parts supplied by reference TRBV5-6 and TRBJ1-1, is DAGVTQSPTHLIKTRGQQVTLRCSPKSGHDTVSWYQQALGQGPQFIFQYYEEEERQRGNFPDRFSGHQFPNYSSELNVNALLLGDSALYLCASSFPVPGVNTEAFFGQGTRLTVV.

The CDR3 spells CASSILGEAFF. As DNA, the CDR3 is TGTGCCAGCAGTATCCTGGGGGAAGCTTTCTTT. The rearrangement joins TRBV12-3 or TRBV12-4 to TRBJ1-1; the D is unclear. Trimming left V 5 bases short and J 8 bases short, with 9 bases between. This CDR3 is built from 11 residues.

Only a few counts were recorded for this clonotype. The chain couples TRBV19 to TRBJ2-1; the D is unclear. CDR1 is LNHDA and CDR2 is SQIVND in the germline V gene (reference sequence). The CDR3 consists of 15 residues. The V end lost 5 bases, the J end lost 2 bases, and 13 bases lay between the germline ends. This CDR3 is CASSSGQLPYNEQFF. DNA of the CDR3: TGTGCCAGTAGTTCCGGGCAGCTCCCCTACAATGAGCAGTTCTTC. The variable domain in full, with the rest retrieved from reference TRBV19 and TRBJ2-1, is DGGITQSPKYLFRKEGQNVTLSCEQNLNHDAMYWYRQDPGQGLRLIYYSQIVNDFQKGDIAEGYSVSREKKESFPLTVTSAQKNPTAFYLCASSSGQLPYNEQFFGPGTRLTVL.

The chain combines TRBV29-1 with TRBJ1-6; D not certain. With 6 bases removed from V and 1 base from J, the gap between germline ends came to 10 bases. The CDR3 is 14 residues long. Germline CDR1 SQVTM, CDR2 ANQGSEA. The CDR3 region is CSVQAGSYNSPLHF. In nucleotides, the CDR3 is TGCAGCGTCCAGGCGGGGTCCTATAATTCACCCCTCCACTTT. Full variable domain (rest looked up from reference TRBV29-1 and TRBJ1-6): SAVISQKPSRDICQRGTSLTIQCQVDSQVTMMFWYRQQPGQSLTLIATANQGSEATYESGFVIDKFPISRPNLTFSTLTVSNMSPEDSSIYLCSVQAGSYNSPLHFGNGTRLTVT.

As concerns this clonotype: A much larger clone differs by one base, so this may be a read error. The chain uses TRBV10-3 and TRBJ1-1, with D hard to call. Germline loops: CDR1 ENHRY, CDR2 SYGVKD. Trimming removed 10 bases at V and 7 bases at J, with 13 bases between. CDR3 length: 11 residues. The CDR3 loop reads CASLVGIEAFF. As DNA, the CDR3 is TGTGCCAGCCTCGTGGGGATTGAAGCTTTCTTT.

This clonotype was observed at least ten times. This sequence joins TRBV7-3 and TRBJ2-5; D ambiguous. CDR3 length: 15 amino acids. V lost 0 bases and J lost 4, with 12 bases in between. Germline CDR1 is SGHTA and CDR2 is FQGTGA. CDR3 residues: CASSLTSGPRETQYF. For the CDR3, the DNA is TGTGCCAGCAGCTTAACCTCAGGACCGAGAGAGACCCAGTACTTC. The full variable domain, with the rest looked up from reference TRBV7-3 and TRBJ2-5, is GAGVSQTPSNKVTEKGKYVELRCDPISGHTALYWYRQSLGQGPEFLIYFQGTGAADDSGLPNDRFFAVRPEGSVSTLKIQRTERGDSAVYLCASSLTSGPRETQYFGPGTRLLVL.

This clonotype was detected many times. This chain uses TRBV5-4 with TRBJ2-6; a weak D match, TRBD1 (6 bases). V dropped 8 bases and J dropped 0 bases, with 12 bases sitting between them. There are 15 residues in the CDR3. The V gene's germline CDR1 is SGHNT and CDR2 YYREEE (reference sequence). CDR3 protein: CASSLQGSGANVLTF. CDR3 sequence (DNA): TGTGCCAGTAGCCTACAGGGCTCTGGGGCCAACGTCCTGACTTTC.